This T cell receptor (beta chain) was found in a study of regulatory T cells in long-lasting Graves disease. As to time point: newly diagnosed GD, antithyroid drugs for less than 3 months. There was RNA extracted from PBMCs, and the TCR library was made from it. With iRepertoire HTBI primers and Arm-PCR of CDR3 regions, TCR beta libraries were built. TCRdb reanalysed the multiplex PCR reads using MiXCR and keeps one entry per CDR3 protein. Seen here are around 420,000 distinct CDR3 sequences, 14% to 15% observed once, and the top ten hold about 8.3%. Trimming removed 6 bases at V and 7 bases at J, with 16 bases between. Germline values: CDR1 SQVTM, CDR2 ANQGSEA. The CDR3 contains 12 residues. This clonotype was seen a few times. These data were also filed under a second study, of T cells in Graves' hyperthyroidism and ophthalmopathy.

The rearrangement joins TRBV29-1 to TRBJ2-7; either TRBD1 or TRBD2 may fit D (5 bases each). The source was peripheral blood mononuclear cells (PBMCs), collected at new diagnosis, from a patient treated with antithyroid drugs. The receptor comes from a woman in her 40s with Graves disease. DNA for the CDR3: TGCAGCGTCAACCTAGGGTGGGGGGAGCAGTACTTC. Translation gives CSVNLGWGEQYF.